This is a list of T cell receptor beta chains from one sample in a study of blood T cell repertoires in COVID-19. Method: immunoSEQ multiplex PCR; TCRdb's copy keeps in-frame clones and lacks some. The sample lists around 140,000 clones, roughly 87% occurring once. The sequenced material came from peripheral blood. The receptors were sampled from a woman between 50 and 59 years old with acute or convalescent COVID-19. Both conserved end residues are part of each CDR3. A D gene is named only where the DNA matches it firmly. Some rows have no size entry. The others give once, few or many, or a class for an expanded clone.

d_call: -; j_call: TRBJ2-7; clone_size: -; v_call: TRBV10-3; cdr3_nt: TGTGCCATCAGTGAGAGCTCCTTTAGCGGAAACTACGAGCAGTACTTC; cdr3_aa: CAISESSFSGNYEQYF
d_call: -; j_call: TRBJ2-1; clone_size: -; v_call: TRBV7-2; cdr3_nt: TGTGCCAGCAGGCCCAGGGGACTAAGGTCCTACAATGAGCAGTTCTTC; cdr3_aa: CASRPRGLRSYNEQFF
d_call: -; j_call: TRBJ1-3; clone_size: -; v_call: TRBV28; cdr3_nt: TGTGCCAGCAGTTCCGGACAGAGCTCTGGAAACACCATATATTTT; cdr3_aa: CASSSGQSSGNTIYF
d_call: TRBD2; j_call: TRBJ2-3; clone_size: -; v_call: TRBV5-1; cdr3_nt: TGCGCCAGCAGCTTGGTAGCTAGCGGGAGTACGACAGATACGCAGTATTTT; cdr3_aa: CASSLVASGSTTDTQYF
d_call: TRBD1; j_call: TRBJ2-2; clone_size: -; v_call: TRBV6-6; cdr3_nt: TGTGCCAGCAGACCCGAGTGGACAGGGGCGATCGGGGAGCTGTTTTTT; cdr3_aa: CASRPEWTGAIGELFF
d_call: -; j_call: TRBJ2-5; clone_size: -; v_call: TRBV29-1; cdr3_nt: TGCAGCGGAGGTGGGTTAGAGACCCAGTACTTC; cdr3_aa: CSGGGLETQYF
d_call: -; j_call: TRBJ1-1; clone_size: -; v_call: TRBV2; cdr3_nt: TGTGCCAGCAGTGTTCAAGGCTTTGGGCAGACAGCTTTCTTT; cdr3_aa: CASSVQGFGQTAFF
d_call: -; j_call: TRBJ1-1; clone_size: -; v_call: TRBV6-2/TRBV6-3; cdr3_nt: TGTGCCAGCAGTCACGGTGGAGGGAACACTGAAGCTTTCTTT; cdr3_aa: CASSHGGGNTEAFF
d_call: -; j_call: TRBJ2-3; clone_size: -; v_call: TRBV5-1; cdr3_nt: TGCGCCAGCAGCTTGGCTGGGGGGGCCGCAGATACGCAGTATTTT; cdr3_aa: CASSLAGGAADTQYF
d_call: TRBD1; j_call: TRBJ2-3; clone_size: -; v_call: TRBV6-5; cdr3_nt: TGTGCCAGCAGTTACTATAGGACAGGGTCGGATACGCAGTATTTT; cdr3_aa: CASSYYRTGSDTQYF
d_call: TRBD1; j_call: TRBJ2-5; clone_size: -; v_call: TRBV18; cdr3_nt: TGTGCCAGCTCACTCTACGAAACAGGGGGCTCCCAAGAGACCCAGTACTTC; cdr3_aa: CASSLYETGGSQETQYF
d_call: -; j_call: TRBJ2-1; clone_size: -; v_call: TRBV6-5; cdr3_nt: TGTGCCAGCAGTTACTCTAGGAGCTATCCCTACAATGAGCAGTTCTTC; cdr3_aa: CASSYSRSYPYNEQFF
d_call: TRBD1; j_call: TRBJ1-4; clone_size: few; v_call: TRBV7-9; cdr3_nt: TGTGCCAGCAGCTTAGCGACAGGGAGAGGTGAAAAACTGTTTTTT; cdr3_aa: CASSLATGRGEKLFF
d_call: -; j_call: TRBJ2-2; clone_size: -; v_call: TRBV19; cdr3_nt: TGTGCCACAACCCACGGGGTCGCGAACACCGGGGAGCTGTTTTTT; cdr3_aa: CATTHGVANTGELFF
d_call: -; j_call: TRBJ1-2; clone_size: -; v_call: TRBV4-2; cdr3_nt: TGTGCCAGCAGCCAAAAGGGAGGGGATAACTATGGCTACACCTTC; cdr3_aa: CASSQKGGDNYGYTF
d_call: TRBD1; j_call: TRBJ1-6; clone_size: -; v_call: TRBV19; cdr3_nt: TGTGCCAGCCAGGACAGGGGGCGATCACCCCTCCACTTT; cdr3_aa: CASQDRGRSPLHF
d_call: TRBD2; j_call: TRBJ2-1; clone_size: -; v_call: TRBV12-5; cdr3_nt: TGTGCTAGTGGGACGGGACTAGCGGCCTACAATGAGCAGTTCTTC; cdr3_aa: CASGTGLAAYNEQFF
d_call: -; j_call: TRBJ1-3; clone_size: -; v_call: TRBV28; cdr3_nt: TGTGCCAGCAGTTTATCGCTCGGCAGGGGAAACACCATATATTTT; cdr3_aa: CASSLSLGRGNTIYF
d_call: -; j_call: TRBJ1-1; clone_size: -; v_call: TRBV6-5; cdr3_nt: TGTGCCAGCAGTTACCAGATACAGGGCTTGAACACTGAAGCTTTCTTT; cdr3_aa: CASSYQIQGLNTEAFF
d_call: -; j_call: TRBJ1-1; clone_size: -; v_call: TRBV12-3/TRBV12-4; cdr3_nt: TGTGCCAGCAGCACCCAGGGTTTCTTAGGCTTT; cdr3_aa: CASSTQGFLGF
d_call: TRBD2; j_call: TRBJ2-7; clone_size: -; v_call: TRBV4-1; cdr3_nt: TGCGCCAGCAGCCCCCCGCCCGGGGGGGTCTACGAGCAGTACTTC; cdr3_aa: CASSPPPGGVYEQYF
d_call: TRBD2; j_call: TRBJ2-2; clone_size: -; v_call: TRBV6-4; cdr3_nt: TGTGCCAGCAGTGACTCTCTAGCGGGAGGGGCAGCCGGGGAGCTGTTTTTT; cdr3_aa: CASSDSLAGGAAGELFF
d_call: TRBD2; j_call: TRBJ2-1; clone_size: -; v_call: TRBV28; cdr3_nt: TGTGCCAGCAGTTTATTAGCGGGGGACAATGAGCAGTTCTTC; cdr3_aa: CASSLLAGDNEQFF
d_call: TRBD1; j_call: TRBJ2-7; clone_size: few; v_call: TRBV7-9; cdr3_nt: TGTGCCAGCAGCTTTACAGGGGGCGAGCAGTACTTC; cdr3_aa: CASSFTGGEQYF
d_call: -; j_call: TRBJ1-5; clone_size: few; v_call: TRBV18; cdr3_nt: TGTGCCAGCTCACCCGGCCAGGGGCCATATAGCAATCAGCCCCAGCATTTT; cdr3_aa: CASSPGQGPYSNQPQHF
d_call: -; j_call: TRBJ2-1; clone_size: -; v_call: TRBV7-9; cdr3_nt: TGTGCCAGCAGCTTAGTTGGAGGCTACAATGAGCAGTTCTTC; cdr3_aa: CASSLVGGYNEQFF
d_call: -; j_call: TRBJ2-7; clone_size: -; v_call: TRBV21-1; cdr3_nt: TGTGCCAGCAGCAAAGTTCCGGGGGAAGGGTCCTACGAGCAGTACTTC; cdr3_aa: CASSKVPGEGSYEQYF
d_call: -; j_call: TRBJ2-1; clone_size: -; v_call: TRBV30; cdr3_nt: TGTGCCTGGAGTGTTTTTCTAGCCAACTCTCCCCTTTATGAGCAGTTCTTC; cdr3_aa: CAWSVFLANSPLYEQFF
d_call: TRBD1; j_call: TRBJ2-5; clone_size: -; v_call: TRBV6-5; cdr3_nt: TGTGCCAGCAGTTACTCGAACAGGGGAGAGACCCAGTACTTC; cdr3_aa: CASSYSNRGETQYF
d_call: TRBD2; j_call: TRBJ2-2; clone_size: -; v_call: TRBV27; cdr3_nt: TGTGCCAGCAGTTACGGCGGGGGGGTCACCGGGGAGCTGTTTTTT; cdr3_aa: CASSYGGGVTGELFF
d_call: -; j_call: TRBJ2-7; clone_size: -; v_call: TRBV11-1; cdr3_nt: TGTGCCAGCAGCTTCTCTAGAGTCGAGCAGTACTTC; cdr3_aa: CASSFSRVEQYF
d_call: TRBD1; j_call: TRBJ2-7; clone_size: -; v_call: TRBV5-1; cdr3_nt: TGCGCCAGCAGCCCTGGGACAGGGAGCTCCTACGAGCAGTACTTC; cdr3_aa: CASSPGTGSSYEQYF